The present entry profiles one T cell receptor (beta chain) with its context. Its target is not known. The V gene end was trimmed by 5 bases and the J gene end by 8 bases; junction bases not matched to a gene: 12. The germline gives CDR1 SEHNR, CDR2 FQNEAQ (reference sequence). The length of the CDR3 is 16 residues. The record originates from a study of CD4 T cells in relation to SARS-CoV-2 and coronaviruses. More than 7.5 x 10^4 naive or memory CD4+ cells were cultured with CEF peptides for about nine days. TCRdb's table, derived via immunoSEQ multiplex PCR, lists solely in-frame clones and lacks some. The sample comprises tens of thousands of clones, about three quarters of which are singletons, and about 2.8% rests with the top ten.

The clonotype comes from an adult with COVID-19. The chain is built from TRBV7-9 and TRBJ1-2; 12 bases map to TRBD1. The sequenced sample consisted of memory CD4+ T cells from PBMCs, cultured in vitro. CDR3 protein: CASSLPAGTGGDGYTF. The DNA for the CDR3 is TGTGCCAGCAGCCTCCCCGCGGGGACAGGGGGCGACGGCTACACCTTC.